Below are 27 T cell receptor beta chains sequenced from a single sample in a study of T cells in Graves' hyperthyroidism and ophthalmopathy (dated by TCRdb to about 2019). The library was produced with multiplex PCR. For sequencing, an Illumina HiSeq 2000 was employed. The TCR beta CDR3 regions were amplified from the RNA transcripts. The first round of RT-PCR for the TCR CDR3 was performed with the HTBI primer set and the Qiagen OneStep RT-PCR kit. TCRdb applied fastp at Q25 and MiXCR to the public reads, then kept only in-frame beta chains. A single entry per CDR3 protein holds the most common genes and DNA from its merged rows. This sample lists about 260,000 distinct CDR3 sequences; around 15% were detected once. The ten most abundant clones make up around 26% of the sample. The sample was blood. The receptors come from a woman aged 18-30 years with Graves' ophthalmopathy.

The J gene is TRBJ2-2, the V gene TRBV19, with D maybe TRBD2 (6 bases). Trimming removed 2 bases at V and 6 bases at J, with 10 bases between. CDR3 size: 14 residues. CDR1 and CDR2 from the germline V gene are LNHDA and SQIVND (reference sequence). This CDR3 is CASSISGGPGELFF. The CDR3 DNA reads TGTGCCAGTAGTATAAGCGGAGGGCCCGGGGAGCTGTTTTTT.

This clonotype has at least ten counts. V usage is TRBV6-1 and J usage is TRBJ1-1; 7 bases match TRBD1. This CDR3 spans 15 amino acids. V was clipped by 3 bases and J by 0 bases; unmatched bases: 4. CDR1 MNHNS and CDR2 SASEGT come from the germline V gene. This chain's CDR3 is CASSEGQLMNTEAFF. The DNA of the CDR3 is TGTGCCAGCAGTGAGGGACAGCTCATGAACACTGAAGCTTTCTTT.

At least ten counts were recorded for this clonotype. The CDR3 DNA sequence: TGCGCCAGCAGTTATCCCGGGACCAAGAACACTGAAGCTTTCTTT. Its protein is CASSYPGTKNTEAFF. The chain links TRBV4-1 to TRBJ1-1; a possible D gene is TRBD1 (5 bases). CDR1 MGHRA and CDR2 YSYEKL come from the germline V gene. CDR3 length: 15 residues. Trimming took off 6 bases at V and 1 base at J, with 15 bases between the two ends.

This clonotype was counted many times. J is TRBJ1-2 and V is TRBV28; TRBD1 matches at 7 bases. Germline V gene data show CDR1 as MDHEN and CDR2 as SYDVKM. The CDR3 sequence is 14 residues long. With V trimmed by 9 bases and J by 3 bases, 10 bases remained unmatched. CDR3: CASKTGTDYYGYTF. The DNA of the CDR3 is TGTGCCAGTAAGACAGGGACGGATTACTATGGCTACACCTTC.

This clonotype showed up many times. The J gene is TRBJ2-4, the V gene TRBV12-3 or TRBV12-4; 7 positions match TRBD2. The V gene end was trimmed by 3 bases and the J gene end by 1 base; junction bases not matched to a gene: 9. This CDR3 region has 17 residues. CDR3 bases: TGTGCCAGCAGTTTGGCTAGCGGCATAAGGGCCAAAAACATTCAGTACTTC. Translation: CASSLASGIRAKNIQYF.

CDR3 nucleotide sequence: TGTGCCAGCACCCCGGGGGGATCTGGGGAGCTGTTTTTT. Translation gives CASTPGGSGELFF. The chain links TRBV7-9 to TRBJ2-2; TRBD2 agrees at 7 bases. The CDR3 contains 13 residues. Germline lookup yields CDR1 SEHNR and CDR2 FQNEAQ (reference sequence). The V segment lost 7 bases and the J segment 8 bases; nucleotides outside the gene matches: 7.

This clonotype showed up just a few times. This may arise from a read error, as a much more abundant clone is one base away. The chain carries TRBV11-2 and TRBJ1-4; D is uncertain. Germline lookup yields CDR1 SGHAT and CDR2 FQNNGV. The CDR3 extends over 15 amino acids. The CDR3 bases are TGTGCCAGCAGCGGCCGACTCGCAACTAATGGAAAACTGTTTTTT. Its protein product is CASSGRLATNGKLFF.

The V gene is TRBV29-1, the J gene TRBJ2-7; TRBD2 matches 11 bases. CDR1 is SQVTM and CDR2 is ANQGSEA in the germline V gene. The V and J ends lost 6 bases and 4 bases, in that order; junction bases with no gene match: 14. The CDR3 covers 16 residues. This CDR3 is CSVSYPGTSGVYEQYF. CDR3 sequence (DNA): TGCAGCGTCTCCTACCCCGGGACTAGCGGAGTTTACGAGCAGTACTTC.

The chain has TRBV25-1 and TRBJ2-4, with D unresolved. V was pared by 3 bases and J by 9 bases, with 12 bases between. From germline, CDR1 is MGHDK and CDR2 SYGVNS. The CDR3 runs 13 residues. In nucleotides, the CDR3 is TGTGCCAGCAGTGATCCCGGTCGGAGCATTCAGTACTTC. It translates to CASSDPGRSIQYF.

Concerning this clonotype itself: This sequence may be a read error, since a much larger clone differs from it by one base. The gene calls are TRBV4-1 and TRBJ2-1; 11 nucleotides align to TRBD2. J gave up 7 bases and V 1 base, and 6 bases lay outside the gene matches. CDR3 size: 16 residues. Germline CDR1 and CDR2: MGHRA and YSYEKL. CDR3 amino acids: CASSQVIAGGWNEQFF. As DNA, the CDR3 is TGCGCCAGCAGCCAAGTAATAGCGGGGGGGTGGAATGAGCAGTTCTTC.

This chain connects TRBV20-1 to TRBJ1-4; 7 nucleotides match TRBD1. The junction had 10 bases not matched to a gene; V was cut back by 6 bases and J by 6 bases. CDR3 length: 14 amino acids. Germline V gene sequence: CDR1 DFQATT, CDR2 SNEGSKA (reference sequence). The CDR3 coding sequence is TGCAGTGCACACGACAGGGCCGGGTATGAAAAACTGTTTTTT. Translation: CSAHDRAGYEKLFF.

In regard to this clonotype: It may be a read error: a sequence one base away is much more abundant. The rearrangement links TRBV20-1 to TRBJ2-2, with 15 bases that match TRBD2. The CDR3 has 17 amino acids. Germline-derived CDR1 and CDR2 are DFQATT and SNEGSKA (reference sequence). CDR3 nucleotide sequence: TGCAGTGCTAGAGCACGGACTAGCGGGGGGGCGGCCGGGGAGCTGGTTTTT. It yields the protein CSARARTSGGAAGELVF.

This clonotype was detected ten times or more. The chain has TRBV11-2 and TRBJ2-1; 7 bases are shared with TRBD2. The CDR3 is made up of 16 amino acids. The germline gives CDR1 SGHAT, CDR2 FQNNGV. After removal of 5 bases from V and 8 bases from J, the junction contained 15 bases not matched to a gene. The CDR3 DNA follows: TGTGCCAGCAGCCCGTACCTCAGCGGGGCCCAGGATGAGCAGTTCTTC. Translating gives CASSPYLSGAQDEQFF.

This clonotype was counted at least ten times. The rearrangement links TRBV30 to TRBJ1-2, with D perhaps TRBD1 (5 bases). CDR1 and CDR2 from the germline V gene are GTSNPN and SVGIG (reference sequence). This CDR3 is 12 amino acids long. The V end lost 2 bases, the J end lost 4 bases, and 8 bases lay between the germline ends. This CDR3 reads CAWSNQGYGYTF. The CDR3 DNA is TGTGCCTGGAGTAATCAGGGCTATGGCTACACCTTC.

The rearrangement joins TRBV6-4 to TRBJ2-2; perhaps D is TRBD1 or TRBD2 (5 bases each). The V and J ends lost 8 bases and 4 bases respectively, with 20 bases between them. The CDR3 loop spans 16 amino acids. The V gene's germline CDR1 is MRHNA and CDR2 SNTAGT. The CDR3 reads CASLNAPGTPTGELFF. The CDR3 DNA sequence: TGTGCCAGCTTAAACGCTCCGGGGACCCCCACCGGGGAGCTGTTTTTT.

In its sample, this clonotype was seen many times. This chain links TRBV6-1 with TRBJ2-5; 12 bases agree with TRBD2. The CDR3 contains 15 residues. Per the germline V gene, CDR1 is MNHNS and CDR2 is SASEGT. The V gene end was trimmed by 2 bases and the J gene end by 2 bases; junction bases not matched to a gene: 0. CDR3 in amino acids: CASSELAGGQETQYF. DNA of the CDR3: TGTGCCAGCAGTGAACTAGCGGGGGGGCAAGAGACCCAGTACTTC.

Many counts were recorded for this clonotype. The V and J genes are TRBV28 and TRBJ1-2; TRBD1 matches at 9 bases. Germline loops: CDR1 MDHEN, CDR2 SYDVKM. The junction had 3 bases not matched to a gene; V was cut back by 4 bases and J by 3 bases. This CDR3 spans 14 amino acids. CDR3 in DNA: TGTGCCAGCAGTTACAGGGGGCTCGACTATGGCTACACCTTC. This gives the protein CASSYRGLDYGYTF.

This clonotype has only a few counts. A much larger clone differs by one base, so this may be a read error. The chain joins TRBV20-1 to TRBJ2-1; TRBD2 matches at 8 bases. This CDR3 contains 18 residues. Germline V gene data show CDR1 as DFQATT and CDR2 as SNEGSKA (reference sequence). Trimming at V came to 7 bases and at J to 9 bases, leaving 26 bases not matched to a gene. This CDR3 is CSVAPQSRRLAGVIEQFF. CDR3 sequence (DNA): TGCAGTGTTGCCCCCCAGTCGAGGAGGCTAGCGGGCGTTATTGAGCAGTTCTTC.

This clonotype was observed at least ten times. The rearrangement uses TRBV30 and TRBJ2-5; 7 bases fit TRBD2. The length of the CDR3 is 14 residues. Trimming took 4 bases from V and 2 from J; bases not matched to a gene: 7. Germline V gene data show CDR1 as GTSNPN and CDR2 as SVGIG (reference sequence). The CDR3 region is CAWNGGSLQETQYF. The CDR3 nucleotides are TGTGCCTGGAATGGCGGGAGCCTACAAGAGACCCAGTACTTC.

This clonotype has ten or more counts. This sequence joins TRBV11-3 and TRBJ2-1; 11 bases align to TRBD2. With 0 bases clipped from V and 7 bases from J, the junction kept 5 bases outside the gene matches. Germline V CDR1 and CDR2: SGHNT, YENEEA. CDR3 size: 16 residues. For the CDR3, the DNA is TGTGCCAGCAGCTTAGATCGACTAGCGGGGCTTAATGAGCAGTTCTTC. This codes for CASSLDRLAGLNEQFF.

This clonotype was counted many times. This chain connects TRBV10-2 to TRBJ2-1; 7 bases align to TRBD2. CDR1 is WSHSY and CDR2 is SAAADI in the germline V gene. V shed 0 bases, J shed 4 bases, and the junction held 6 bases outside the gene matches. The CDR3 is 16 amino acids. The CDR3 loop is CASSESSSGGYNEQFF. The CDR3 coding sequence is TGCGCCAGCAGTGAGTCGTCTAGCGGAGGATACAATGAGCAGTTCTTC.

This clonotype was detected many times. The chain employs TRBV30 and TRBJ1-2; D gene uncertain. CDR1 and CDR2 from the germline V gene are GTSNPN and SVGIG (reference sequence). V was trimmed by 3 bases and J by 8 bases, leaving 13 bases between them. This CDR3 is built from 12 residues. DNA of the CDR3: TGTGCCTGGAGCCCCCCCTCGGCCGGCTACACCTTC. It codes for CAWSPPSAGYTF.

The chain joins TRBV11-2 to TRBJ2-7; 12 bases agree with TRBD2. Germline V gene data show CDR1 as SGHAT and CDR2 as FQNNGV. The junction had 6 bases not matched to a gene; V was cut back by 1 base and J by 5 bases. CDR3 size: 16 residues. The CDR3: CASSLGESSGGDEQYF. The DNA for the CDR3 is TGTGCCAGCAGCTTAGGGGAGTCTAGCGGGGGGGACGAGCAGTACTTC.

The gene calls are TRBV19 and TRBJ2-1, with 8 bases lining up with TRBD2. The CDR3 consists of 13 residues. The V gene's germline CDR1 is LNHDA and CDR2 SQIVND (reference sequence). V lost 6 bases to trimming and J lost 7 bases; unmatched junction nucleotides: 5. CDR3 bases: TGTGCCAGTAGGCTAGCGGGCGTAAATGAGCAGTTCTTC. Protein product: CASRLAGVNEQFF.

The rearrangement links TRBV10-3 to TRBJ2-2; D gene ambiguous. This CDR3 has 13 amino acids. The V gene lost 7 bases and the J gene lost 6 bases, with 12 bases spanning the gap. Germline values: CDR1 ENHRY, CDR2 SYGVKD. In DNA form, the CDR3 reads TGTGCCATCACTAGGTCTGGGGCCGGGGAGCTGTTTTTT. Amino acids: CAITRSGAGELFF.

This clonotype has ten or more counts. The rearrangement uses TRBV28 and TRBJ1-5; D not certain. With 5 bases removed from V and 7 bases from J, the gap between germline ends came to 12 bases. The germline V gene has CDR1 MDHEN and CDR2 SYDVKM. The CDR3 covers 13 residues. The CDR3 here is CASSPSSGQPQHF. CDR3 bases: TGTGCCAGCAGTCCCTCCTCGGGCCAGCCCCAGCATTTT.

In its sample, this clonotype was seen many times. This chain connects TRBV7-9 to TRBJ2-1; D remains ambiguous. Per germline, CDR1 SEHNR and CDR2 FQNEAQ (reference sequence). This CDR3 region has 13 residues. V lost 5 bases and J 5 bases, leaving 10 bases between the germline ends. CDR3 sequence reads: CASSPHANNEQFF. CDR3 nucleotide sequence: TGTGCCAGCAGCCCCCATGCGAACAATGAGCAGTTCTTC.